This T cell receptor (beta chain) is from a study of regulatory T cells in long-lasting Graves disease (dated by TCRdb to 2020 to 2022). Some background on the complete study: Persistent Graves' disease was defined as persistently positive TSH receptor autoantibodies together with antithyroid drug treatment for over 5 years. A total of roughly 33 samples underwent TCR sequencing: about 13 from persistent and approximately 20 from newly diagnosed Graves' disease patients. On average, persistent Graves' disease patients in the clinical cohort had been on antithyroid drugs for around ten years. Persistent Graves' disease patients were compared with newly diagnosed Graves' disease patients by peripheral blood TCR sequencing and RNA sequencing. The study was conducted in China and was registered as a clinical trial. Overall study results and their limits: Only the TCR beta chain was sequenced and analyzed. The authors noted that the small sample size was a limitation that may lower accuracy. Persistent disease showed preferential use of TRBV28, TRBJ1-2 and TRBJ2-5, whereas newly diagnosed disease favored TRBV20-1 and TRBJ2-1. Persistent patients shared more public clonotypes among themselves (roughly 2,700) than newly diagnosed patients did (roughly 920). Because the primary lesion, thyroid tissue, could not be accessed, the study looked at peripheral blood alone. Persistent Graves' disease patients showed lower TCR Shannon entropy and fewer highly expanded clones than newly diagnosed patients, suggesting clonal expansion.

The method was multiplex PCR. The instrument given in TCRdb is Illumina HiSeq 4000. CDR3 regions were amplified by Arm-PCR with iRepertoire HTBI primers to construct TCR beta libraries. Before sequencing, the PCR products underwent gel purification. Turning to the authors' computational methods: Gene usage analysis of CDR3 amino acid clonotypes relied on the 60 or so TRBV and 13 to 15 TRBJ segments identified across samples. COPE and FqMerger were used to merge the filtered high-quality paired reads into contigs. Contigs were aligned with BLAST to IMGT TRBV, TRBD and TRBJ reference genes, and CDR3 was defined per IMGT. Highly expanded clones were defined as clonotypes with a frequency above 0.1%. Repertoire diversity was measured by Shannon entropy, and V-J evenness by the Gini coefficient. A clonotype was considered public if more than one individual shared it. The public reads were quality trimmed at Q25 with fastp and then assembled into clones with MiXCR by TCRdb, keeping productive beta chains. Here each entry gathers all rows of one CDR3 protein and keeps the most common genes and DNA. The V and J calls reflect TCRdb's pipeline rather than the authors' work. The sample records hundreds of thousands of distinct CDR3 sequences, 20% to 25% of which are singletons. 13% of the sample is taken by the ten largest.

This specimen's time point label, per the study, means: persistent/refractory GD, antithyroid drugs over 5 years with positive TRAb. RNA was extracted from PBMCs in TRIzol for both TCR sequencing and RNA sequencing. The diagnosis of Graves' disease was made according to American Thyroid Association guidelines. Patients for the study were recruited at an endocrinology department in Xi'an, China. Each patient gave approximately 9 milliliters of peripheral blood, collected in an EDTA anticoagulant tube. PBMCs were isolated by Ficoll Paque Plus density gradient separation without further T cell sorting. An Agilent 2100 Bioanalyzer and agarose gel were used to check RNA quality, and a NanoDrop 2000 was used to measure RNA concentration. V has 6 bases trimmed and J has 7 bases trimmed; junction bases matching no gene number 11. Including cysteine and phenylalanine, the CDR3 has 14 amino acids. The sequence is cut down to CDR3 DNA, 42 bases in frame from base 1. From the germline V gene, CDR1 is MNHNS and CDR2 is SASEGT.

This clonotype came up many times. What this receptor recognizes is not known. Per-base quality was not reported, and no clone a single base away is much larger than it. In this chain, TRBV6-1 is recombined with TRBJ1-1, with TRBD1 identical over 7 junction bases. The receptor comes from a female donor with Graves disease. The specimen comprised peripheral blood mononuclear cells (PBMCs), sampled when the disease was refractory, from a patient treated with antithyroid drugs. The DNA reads TGTGCCAGCAGGCCATTCCGGGACAGCTATGAAGCTTTCTTT. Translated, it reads CASRPFRDSYEAFF.